The 32 T cell receptor beta chains listed next were all sequenced from one sample in a study of glioma-infiltrating T cells after dendritic cell vaccination. Libraries were prepared by immunoSEQ multiplex PCR; TCRdb keeps only in-frame clonotypes and omits some of them. The sample consists of 65,000 to 90,000 clones, over 75% of them appearing once. Sequenced here: blood, sampled before dendritic cell vaccination. These TCRs come from a human donor with glioblastoma.

The chain combines TRBV18 with TRBJ1-3; 9 nucleotides agree with TRBD1. V trimming: 3 bases; J trimming: 4 bases; junction bases outside the gene matches: 1. CDR1 and CDR2 (germline): KGHSH, LQKENI. This CDR3 has 14 residues. The CDR3 loop is CASSPGQGGNTIYF. The CDR3 bases are TGTGCCAGCTCACCGGGACAGGGCGGAAACACCATATATTTT.

The rearrangement links TRBV9 to TRBJ2-5; a possible D gene is TRBD1 (5 bases). V gave up 3 bases and J gave up 7 bases, with 28 bases separating them. Germline assignment: CDR1 SGDLS and CDR2 YYNGEE. There are 18 residues in the CDR3. The DNA for the CDR3 is TGTGCCAGCAGCGGAAACGGTTGGGGCGGACCCCTTGTGGGGACCCAGTACTTC. Its protein product is CASSGNGWGGPLVGTQYF.

The chain is built from TRBV14 and TRBJ1-2; tentative D call: TRBD1 (6 bases). V was cut by 0 bases and J by 7 bases, with 15 bases left in between. The CDR3 sequence is 15 residues long. Germline CDR1 is SGHDN and CDR2 is FVKESK. CDR3 bases: TGTGCCAGCAGCCAAGATCTACAGGGTATTACTGGCTACACCTTC. Translating it yields CASSQDLQGITGYTF.

This clone was seen just once. The V gene is TRBV12-5, the J gene TRBJ2-7, with TRBD1 matching 8 bases. CDR1 and CDR2 (germline): LGHNT, FRNRAP. The V and J ends lost 3 bases and 0 bases, in that order; junction bases with no gene match: 7. CDR3 length equals 16 residues. This chain's CDR3 is CASGFLDRGSSYEQYV. The CDR3 nucleotides read TGTGCTAGTGGTTTCTTAGACAGGGGAAGCTCCTACGAGCAGTACGTC.

The V and J genes are TRBV7-3 and TRBJ1-1; TRBD1 matches 9 bases. CDR1 is SGHTA, CDR2 FQGTGA, per germline. V was pared by 6 bases and J by 3 bases, with 2 bases of the junction left unmatched. This CDR3 is built from 13 residues. In DNA, the CDR3 is TGTGCCAGCAGGCGACAGGGGGACACTGAAGCTTTCTTT. It yields the protein CASRRQGDTEAFF.

The rearrangement joins TRBV18 to TRBJ2-3; maybe TRBD1 (5 bases). The CDR3 loop spans 17 amino acids. V lost 3 bases and J 0 bases, leaving 16 bases between the germline ends. Per the germline V gene, CDR1 is KGHSH and CDR2 is LQKENI. The CDR3 DNA is TGTGCCAGCTCACCGATACCGTGGGGCACTAGCACAGATACGCAGTATTTT. As protein: CASSPIPWGTSTDTQYF.

This clone has a handful of counts. The chain carries TRBV7-2 and TRBJ2-7; D is unresolved. Per germline, CDR1 SGHTA and CDR2 FQGNSA. The CDR3 has 19 amino acids. The germline V and J ends were trimmed by 0 bases and 0 bases, with 21 bases remaining between them. The CDR3 loop is CASSLAPWVGGRFSYEQYF. In DNA, the CDR3 is TGTGCCAGCAGCTTAGCCCCATGGGTTGGCGGCCGCTTCTCCTACGAGCAGTACTTC.

The chain combines TRBV11-2 with TRBJ1-2; no firm D call. CDR3 length: 12 amino acids. Germline CDR1 and CDR2: SGHAT and FQNNGV. V lost 0 bases, J lost 8 bases, and 7 bases lay in between. Here the CDR3 reads CASSLDRIGYTF. CDR3 DNA sequence: TGTGCCAGCAGCTTAGACAGAATAGGCTACACCTTC. Based on the CDR3 plus reference TRBV11-2 and TRBJ1-2, the full variable domain is EAGVAQSPRYKIIEKRQSVAFWCNPISGHATLYWYQQILGQGPKLLIQFQNNGVVDDSQLPKDRFSAERLKGVDSTLKIQPAKLEDSAVYLCASSLDRIGYTFGSGTRLTVV.

The V call is TRBV5-6, the J call TRBJ1-3; D is unresolved. This CDR3 spans 14 amino acids. V dropped 5 bases and J dropped 2 bases, with 11 bases sitting between them. Germline V gene data show CDR1 as SGHDT and CDR2 as YYEEEE. CDR3: CASSLYSTGNTIYF. CDR3 nucleotides: TGTGCCAGCAGTCTTTACAGCACTGGAAACACCATATATTTT.

In its sample, this clone was seen once. V is TRBV6-6 and J is TRBJ2-1, with unresolved D. Germline V CDR1 and CDR2: MNHNY, SVGAGI (reference sequence). Deletions cut 8 bases from V and 0 bases from J, with 8 bases between. The CDR3 runs 13 residues. The CDR3 nucleotides read TGTGCCAGCGGCCCCAGCTCCTACAATGAGCAGTTCTTC. Encoded protein: CASGPSSYNEQFF.

The chain uses TRBV6-6 and TRBJ1-5; 10 positions match TRBD1. V dropped 2 bases and J dropped 3; count of bases not matched to a gene: 1. From germline, CDR1 is MNHNY and CDR2 SVGAGI (reference sequence). This CDR3 has 15 residues. CDR3 nucleotides: TGTGCCAGCAGTTACGGACAGGGGGACAATCAGCCCCAGCATTTT. Protein product: CASSYGQGDNQPQHF.

A single count supports this clone. This sequence joins TRBV14 and TRBJ2-1; 9 bases are a match to TRBD2. Germline CDR1 is SGHDN and CDR2 is FVKESK. The V gene end was trimmed by 0 bases and the J gene end by 8 bases; junction bases not matched to a gene: 11. The CDR3 is 17 residues long. CDR3 loop: CASSQDSREGEIDEQFF. The CDR3 DNA reads as TGTGCCAGCAGCCAAGACTCGCGGGAGGGAGAAATTGATGAGCAGTTCTTC.

This chain links TRBV5-1 with TRBJ1-4; TRBD1 might be the D (5 bases). Germline V CDR1 and CDR2: SGHRS, YFSETQ. CDR3 length: 13 residues. The V gene lost 7 bases and the J gene lost 3 bases, with 10 bases spanning the gap. CDR3 in amino acids: CASAGQANEKLFF. The CDR3 DNA sequence: TGCGCCAGCGCAGGGCAGGCTAATGAAAAACTGTTTTTT.

V gene TRBV19 combines with J gene TRBJ1-6; perhaps TRBD1 as D (5 bases). This CDR3 is 14 amino acids long. V was cut by 3 bases and J by 10 bases, with 13 bases left in between. CDR1 is LNHDA and CDR2 is SQIVND in the germline V gene (reference sequence). The CDR3 loop is CASSMGGVSSPLHF. In DNA, the CDR3 is TGTGCCAGTAGTATGGGGGGGGTTAGCTCACCCCTCCACTTT.

This clone was observed once. V and J are TRBV4-1 and TRBJ1-5, with TRBD1 matching over 8 bases. This CDR3 is 17 amino acids long. Losses at the gene ends were 3 bases for V and 1 base for J; bases not matched to a gene: 8. CDR1 is MGHRA, CDR2 YSYEKL, per germline. For the CDR3, the DNA is TGCGCCAGCAGCCAGGGTACAGGGGGTCGGAGCAATCAGCCCCAGCATTTT. It specifies CASSQGTGGRSNQPQHF.

The chain carries TRBV5-4 and TRBJ1-1; the D gene is possibly TRBD1 (5 bases). Germline V lookup: CDR1 SGHNT, CDR2 YYREEE (reference sequence). Trimming pared 7 bases from V and 0 bases from J, leaving 16 bases between. This CDR3 spans 15 amino acids. The CDR3: CASRPEWGLNTEAFF. The CDR3 nucleotides read TGTGCCAGCCGCCCGGAGTGGGGCCTGAACACTGAAGCTTTCTTT.

The gene calls are TRBV7-9 and TRBJ2-1; 7 nucleotides agree with TRBD1. The CDR3 is 15 amino acids. V lost 5 bases and J lost 5; bases outside the gene matches: 9. The germline V gene has CDR1 SEHNR and CDR2 FQNEAQ (reference sequence). CDR3 in amino acids: CASSLYRDRHNEQFF. The CDR3, as DNA: TGTGCCAGCAGCCTATACCGGGACAGACACAATGAGCAGTTCTTC.

This clone appeared once. This chain uses TRBV2 with TRBJ2-2; unclear D gene. Germline CDR1 and CDR2: SNHLY and FYNNEI. CDR3 size: 15 residues. V was shortened by 0 bases and J by 4 bases, with 9 bases between the two germline ends. The CDR3 here is CASSEAWRPTGELFF. The CDR3 DNA reads TGTGCCAGCAGTGAAGCGTGGCGGCCCACCGGGGAGCTGTTTTTT.

The V gene is TRBV11-2, the J gene TRBJ1-3, with TRBD1 as a possible D gene (5 bases). This CDR3 is 15 amino acids long. Per germline, CDR1 SGHAT and CDR2 FQNNGV. V was shortened by 2 bases and J by 6 bases, with 14 bases between the two germline ends. CDR3 nucleotide sequence: TGTGCCAGCAGCTTACATCAGGGCCCGGAAAACACCATATATTTT. Translated: CASSLHQGPENTIYF. Full variable domain (outside the CDR3, taken from reference TRBV11-2 and TRBJ1-3): EAGVAQSPRYKIIEKRQSVAFWCNPISGHATLYWYQQILGQGPKLLIQFQNNGVVDDSQLPKDRFSAERLKGVDSTLKIQPAKLEDSAVYLCASSLHQGPENTIYFGEGSWLTVV.

V usage is TRBV6-5 and J usage is TRBJ1-6, with D possibly matching TRBD1 (6 bases). The CDR3 runs 15 residues. V lost 6 bases and J 0 bases, leaving 9 bases between the germline ends. Germline V gives CDR1 MNHEY, CDR2 SVGAGI. CDR3 residues: CASSTGFSYNSPLHF. The DNA of the CDR3 is TGTGCCAGCAGCACAGGGTTCTCCTATAATTCACCCCTCCACTTT.

This sequence joins TRBV2 and TRBJ1-1; 7 positions match TRBD1. CDR1 and CDR2 from the germline V gene are SNHLY and FYNNEI. CDR3 length equals 14 residues. J lost 2 bases, V lost 9 bases, and 9 bases had no gene match. The CDR3, as DNA: TGTGCCAGTGGGACAGCCGTGCCTAACACTGAAGCTTTCTTT. Translating gives CASGTAVPNTEAFF.

The CDR3 DNA is TGTGCCAGCAGTGAATACCAGGGGGCGCCCACCGGGGAGCTGTTTTTT. Translation: CASSEYQGAPTGELFF. V is TRBV25-1 and J is TRBJ2-2, with 8 bases lining up with TRBD1. The germline CDR1 and CDR2 sequences are MGHDK and SYGVNS. V was pared by 0 bases and J by 4 bases, with 4 bases of the junction left unmatched. The CDR3 loop spans 16 amino acids.

About this clone itself: Other nucleotide sequences in the sample specify the same CDR3. The V and J genes are TRBV5-1 and TRBJ1-2; D ambiguous. V was pared by 0 bases and J by 5 bases, with 14 bases between. CDR3 length equals 15 residues. Germline assignment: CDR1 SGHRS and CDR2 YFSETQ. The CDR3 here is CASSLGYGRGYGYTF. For the CDR3, the DNA is TGCGCCAGCAGCTTGGGATATGGCCGGGGTTATGGCTACACCTTC.

This chain uses TRBV6-1 with TRBJ1-1; no reliable D call. V was pared by 7 bases and J by 0 bases, with 9 bases between. The germline V gene encodes CDR1 MNHNS and CDR2 SASEGT. This CDR3 has 13 residues. CDR3 protein: CASNALMNTEAFF. The CDR3 DNA follows: TGTGCCAGCAATGCCCTAATGAACACTGAAGCTTTCTTT.

The rearrangement uses TRBV18 and TRBJ1-2; 11 positions agree with TRBD1. J gave up 3 bases and V 2 bases, and 8 bases lay outside the gene matches. This CDR3 is built from 17 residues. CDR1 and CDR2 (germline): KGHSH, LQKENI. CDR3 protein: CASSPGPGQGDYYGYTF. The CDR3 bases are TGTGCCAGCTCACCAGGACCGGGACAGGGGGACTACTATGGCTACACCTTC.

The CDR3 sequence: CASSFNAGRDTGELFF. CDR3 coding DNA: TGTGCCAGCAGCTTCAATGCCGGGAGGGACACCGGGGAGCTGTTTTTT. The V and J genes are TRBV5-4 and TRBJ2-2; 8 nucleotides match TRBD2. The CDR3 loop spans 16 amino acids. Germline V gene data show CDR1 as SGHNT and CDR2 as YYREEE (reference sequence). Germline trimming cut 2 bases from V and 3 bases from J; bases unmatched to any gene: 6.

This chain links TRBV5-1 with TRBJ2-2; D is possibly TRBD2 (6 bases). Deletions cut 0 bases from V and 6 bases from J, with 9 bases between. CDR1 is SGHRS and CDR2 is YFSETQ in the germline V gene. CDR3 size: 14 residues. The CDR3 loop reads CASSLAWGAGELFF. In nucleotides, the CDR3 is TGCGCCAGCAGCTTGGCATGGGGGGCCGGGGAGCTGTTTTTT.

This rearrangement joins TRBV7-2 to TRBJ2-1; D call uncertain. The CDR3 has 14 amino acids. Trimming removed 0 bases from V and 6 bases from J, with 9 bases in between. Germline values: CDR1 SGHTA, CDR2 FQGNSA. In DNA, the CDR3 is TGTGCCAGCAGCTTAGCGACTGAGTCCAATGAGCAGTTCTTC. Translation: CASSLATESNEQFF.

This clone was counted once. The rearrangement uses TRBV30 and TRBJ2-5; D remains unclear. Germline V gene lookup returns CDR1 GTSNPN and CDR2 SVGIG (reference sequence). This CDR3 has 13 amino acids. Trimming took 2 bases from V and 2 from J, leaving 9 bases between them. This CDR3 is CAWSSIAQETQYF. The CDR3 nucleotides read TGTGCCTGGAGTTCGATAGCTCAAGAGACCCAGTACTTC.

Details on this clone: Other DNA variants within this sample encode the same CDR3. The genes are TRBV5-1 and TRBJ1-4, with 8 bases that match TRBD1. Germline CDR1 and CDR2: SGHRS and YFSETQ. The CDR3 spans 14 residues. V shed 3 bases, J shed 2 bases, and the junction held 0 bases outside the gene matches. The CDR3 nucleotides read TGCGCCAGCAGCTCAGGGGGCACTAATGAAAAACTGTTTTTT. Amino acids: CASSSGGTNEKLFF.

The chain links TRBV5-6 to TRBJ2-2; 11 positions match TRBD2. The junction had 6 bases not matched to a gene; V was cut back by 0 bases and J by 5 bases. The V gene's germline CDR1 is SGHDT and CDR2 YYEEEE. The CDR3 runs to 17 residues. CDR3 in DNA: TGTGCCAGCAGCTTGGGCCGACGACTAGCGGGGACCGGGGAGCTGTTTTTT. Translation gives CASSLGRRLAGTGELFF.

The gene calls are TRBV6-1 and TRBJ1-5; 11 nucleotides line up with TRBD1. The CDR3 has 17 amino acids. Looked up from germline, CDR1 is MNHNS and CDR2 is SASEGT. V trimming: 4 bases; J trimming: 7 bases; junction bases outside the gene matches: 12. This CDR3 reads CASSGTGTGGFEQPQHF. The DNA of the CDR3 is TGTGCCAGCAGTGGGACCGGGACAGGGGGATTCGAGCAGCCCCAGCATTTT.